These 12 T cell receptor beta chains were sequenced from one sample in a study of blood T cell repertoires in COVID-19 (dated by TCRdb to the early 2020s). Receptor amplification or capture employed the immunoSEQ multiplex PCR assay. This immuneACCESS table, as held by TCRdb, lists in-frame sequences with V and J called but not all clones. Of the missing ones, under half trace to an unresolved V gene in checked studies; the others have no known cause. Across this sample there are a few hundred thousand clones, with around 91% seen only once. The top ten constitute roughly 1% of the sample. Material: PBMCs or T cells enriched from blood (not recorded which). Source of these receptors: a man younger than 35 who had recovered from COVID-19.

This chain uses TRBV5-4 with TRBJ2-7; 8 bases align to TRBD2. V was pared by 1 base and J by 0 bases, with 6 bases of the junction left unmatched. The CDR3 runs to 16 residues. Germline V lookup: CDR1 SGHNT, CDR2 YYREEE (reference sequence). Here the CDR3 reads CASSLRATSDSYEQYF. CDR3 coding DNA: TGTGCCAGCAGCTTGCGCGCGACTAGCGACTCCTACGAGCAGTACTTC.

This clone is a singleton in its sample. This chain connects TRBV4-1 to TRBJ1-4; no definite D call. The V gene's germline CDR1 is MGHRA and CDR2 YSYEKL. The CDR3 is 17 amino acids. V dropped 6 bases and J dropped 1 base, with 18 bases sitting between them. Here the CDR3 reads CASRKGGVGETNEKLFF. The CDR3 bases are TGCGCCAGCAGAAAGGGTGGGGTCGGGGAAACTAATGAAAAACTGTTTTTT.

This chain joins TRBV18 and TRBJ1-2; 10 nucleotides match TRBD1. After removal of 3 bases from V and 5 bases from J, the junction contained 6 bases not matched to a gene. CDR1 and CDR2 (germline): KGHSH, LQKENI. This CDR3 region has 15 residues. In DNA, the CDR3 is TGTGCCAGCTCACCGCAATCGGGACAGGGGTATGGCTACACCTTC. This sequence encodes CASSPQSGQGYGYTF.

The chain recombines TRBV4-2 with TRBJ2-1; TRBD1 aligns across 7 bases. This CDR3 is 14 amino acids long. The junction had 2 bases not matched to a gene; V was cut back by 0 bases and J by 6 bases. Germline-derived CDR1 and CDR2 are LGHNA and YNFKEQ. In DNA, the CDR3 is TGTGCCAGCAGCCAAGAAGAGGGGGCCAATGAGCAGTTCTTC. As protein: CASSQEEGANEQFF.

V usage is TRBV9 and J usage is TRBJ2-7; 7 nucleotides align to TRBD2. V dropped 4 bases and J dropped 1; count of bases not matched to a gene: 14. CDR1 is SGDLS and CDR2 is YYNGEE in the germline V gene. This CDR3 spans 17 amino acids. The CDR3 DNA follows: TGTGCCAGCAGCCCAGCGATCAGCGGGACCGCATCCTACGAGCAGTACTTC. It encodes CASSPAISGTASYEQYF.

V and J are TRBV2 and TRBJ2-7, with D hard to call. Trimming shortened V by 6 bases and J by 4 bases, and 16 bases separated the two germline ends. This CDR3 has 14 amino acids. CDR1 and CDR2 (germline): SNHLY, FYNNEI. The CDR3 reads CASSPQLSYYEQYF. DNA of the CDR3: TGTGCCAGCAGCCCACAGCTTTCCTATTACGAGCAGTACTTC. The full variable domain, its missing parts supplied by reference TRBV2 and TRBJ2-7, is EPEVTQTPSHQVTQMGQEVILRCVPISNHLYFYWYRQILGQKVEFLVSFYNNEISEKSEIFDDQFSVERPDGSNFTLKIRSTKLEDSAMYFCASSPQLSYYEQYFGPGTRLTVT.

The chain joins TRBV10-3 to TRBJ2-5; 8 nucleotides match TRBD2. The V and J ends lost 10 bases and 5 bases, in that order; junction bases with no gene match: 15. The CDR3 contains 15 residues. CDR1 ENHRY and CDR2 SYGVKD come from the germline V gene. CDR3 DNA sequence: TGTGCCAACTCCGCTCAGCGGGGGCCAGGCGAGACCCAGTACTTC. Its translation: CANSAQRGPGETQYF.

The chain carries TRBV13 and TRBJ1-2; TRBD1 might be the D (5 bases). The V gene lost 7 bases and the J gene lost 2 bases, with 11 bases spanning the gap. This CDR3 region has 13 residues. Germline V gives CDR1 PRHDT, CDR2 FYEKMQ (reference sequence). CDR3 protein: CASNLAGNYGYTF. The CDR3, as DNA: TGTGCCAGCAATTTAGCAGGGAACTATGGCTACACCTTC.

There are a few counts of this clone. CDR3 region: CASSRTSGRPSYEQYF. The CDR3 region has the DNA TGTGCCAGCAGTCGGACTAGCGGGAGGCCTTCCTACGAGCAGTACTTC. V is TRBV6-7 and J is TRBJ2-7, with TRBD2 identical over 14 bases. TRBV6-7 is annotated as an ORF whose role is uncertain. The CDR3 runs 16 residues. V was clipped by 5 bases and J by 1 base; unmatched bases: 4.

This chain joins TRBV28 and TRBJ2-7, with 8 bases matching TRBD1. J lost 1 base, V lost 5 bases, and 7 bases had no gene match. CDR1 is MDHEN, CDR2 SYDVKM, per germline. The CDR3 runs to 15 residues. In DNA form, the CDR3 reads TGTGCCAGCAGTCCCCAGGACAGGGTGTCCTACGAGCAGTACTTC. This encodes CASSPQDRVSYEQYF.

This chain uses TRBV28 with TRBJ1-5, with unresolved D. Germline-derived CDR1 and CDR2 are MDHEN and SYDVKM. V shed 5 bases and J shed 3 bases, with 11 bases lying between them. CDR3 length: 14 residues. In nucleotides, the CDR3 is TGTGCCAGCAGTACATCGGGATTCAATCAGCCCCAGCATTTT. Its protein is CASSTSGFNQPQHF.

This clone was recorded once. The V gene is TRBV7-6, the J gene TRBJ2-7; TRBD1 matches 8 bases. J lost 1 base, V lost 0 bases, and 2 bases had no gene match. Germline V CDR1 and CDR2: SGHVS, FNYEAQ. The CDR3 is 15 amino acids. CDR3 protein: CASSLAQGASYEQYF. The CDR3 coding sequence is TGTGCCAGCAGCTTAGCTCAGGGGGCATCCTACGAGCAGTACTTC.